A single T cell receptor (beta chain) is shown here with its context. Sequencing used immunoSEQ multiplex PCR; TCRdb keeps in-frame clones, though not all of them. This sample has 250,000 to 300,000 clones, with roughly nine tenths found just once. This CDR3 has 17 amino acids. Per germline, CDR1 SNHLY and CDR2 FYNNEI. J lost 2 bases, V lost 6 bases, and 10 bases had no gene match. The source of the sample is a study of blood T cell repertoires in COVID-19. Study-wide context: Samples taken during acute and convalescent COVID-19 were collected in the United States, Italy and Spain. T cells, B-cell-depleted T cells, or PBMCs provided the cDNA or gDNA that served as material.

Recruitment covered about 26 US areas and drew participants whose ages spanned roughly 18 to 100 years. Donors were grouped by their self-reported clinical history. The material sequenced was PBMCs or T cells enriched from blood (not recorded which). The V gene is TRBV2, the J gene TRBJ2-2, with TRBD1 matching over 9 bases. This TCR came from a human donor in a cohort exposed to, infected with or recovered from COVID-19 (not recorded which). The donor label of this sample is uncertain. The CDR3 is CASRSDRDRVNTGELFF. DNA for the CDR3: TGTGCCAGCAGGTCAGATCGGGACAGGGTTAACACCGGGGAGCTGTTTTTT. Supplemented by reference TRBV2 and TRBJ2-2, the full variable domain reads EPEVTQTPSHQVTQMGQEVILRCVPISNHLYFYWYRQILGQKVEFLVSFYNNEISEKSEIFDDQFSVERPDGSNFTLKIRSTKLEDSAMYFCASRSDRDRVNTGELFFGEGSRLTVL.